The 16 T cell receptor beta chains given below trace back to one sample, sequenced in a study of blood T cell repertoires in COVID-19. TCRdb's table, derived via immunoSEQ multiplex PCR, lists solely in-frame clones and lacks some. The sample contains 150,000 to 200,000 clones, roughly nine tenths of which appear only once. The sample consisted of peripheral blood. These receptors were collected from a man in his 70s with active or convalescent COVID-19.

The rearrangement links TRBV7-9 to TRBJ2-7, with TRBD1 matching over 8 bases. With V trimmed by 5 bases and J by 6 bases, 6 bases remained unmatched. CDR1 SEHNR and CDR2 FQNEAQ come from the germline V gene (reference sequence). The CDR3 extends over 13 amino acids. The CDR3 region is CASSPGQGGEQYF. The CDR3 DNA reads TGTGCCAGCAGCCCAGGACAGGGCGGCGAGCAGTACTTC. Together with reference TRBV7-9 and TRBJ2-7, the CDR3 gives the full variable domain: DTGVSQNPRHKITKRGQNVTFRCDPISEHNRLYWYRQTLGQGPEFLTYFQNEAQLEKSRLLSDRFSAERPKGSFSTLEIQRTEQGDSAMYLCASSPGQGGEQYFGPGTRLTVT.

The CDR3 DNA reads TGTGCCAGCAGCCCGGGACAGGTGGGGACAGATACGCAGTATTTT. Residues: CASSPGQVGTDTQYF. The chain combines TRBV5-4 with TRBJ2-3, with 8 bases aligning to TRBD1. Trimming took 4 bases from V and 3 from J; bases not matched to a gene: 7. Germline CDR1 and CDR2: SGHNT and YYREEE (reference sequence). The CDR3 runs 15 residues. Drawing the rest from reference TRBV5-4 and TRBJ2-3, the complete variable domain is ETGVTQSPTHLIKTRGQQVTLRCSSQSGHNTVSWYQQALGQGPQFIFQYYREEENGRGNFPPRFSGLQFPNYSSELNVNALELDDSALYLCASSPGQVGTDTQYFGPGTRLTVL.

The chain carries TRBV9 and TRBJ2-3; TRBD2 matches 10 bases. V lost 0 bases to trimming and J lost 3 bases; unmatched junction nucleotides: 4. Germline V gene lookup returns CDR1 SGDLS and CDR2 YYNGEE. The CDR3 is 16 residues long. The CDR3 protein is CASSVGLAGVTDTQYF. DNA of the CDR3: TGTGCCAGCAGCGTAGGGCTAGCGGGAGTGACAGATACGCAGTATTTT.

The J gene is TRBJ1-4, the V gene TRBV7-9, with TRBD1 matching 9 bases. The CDR3 spans 15 residues. V trimming: 3 bases; J trimming: 7 bases; junction bases outside the gene matches: 6. Germline V gene lookup returns CDR1 SEHNR and CDR2 FQNEAQ (reference sequence). CDR3 DNA: TGTGCCAGCAGCTTCCGGGACAGGGCTCGTGAAAAACTGTTTTTT. Its translation: CASSFRDRAREKLFF.

The chain carries TRBV29-1 and TRBJ2-5; 7 bases match TRBD1. There are 16 residues in the CDR3. Germline V gives CDR1 SQVTM, CDR2 ANQGSEA. The ends lost 7 bases at V and 3 bases at J; junction bases unmatched: 17. DNA of the CDR3: TGCAGCGGACAGGGATGGACAAAGGCCGGAAAAGAGACCCAGTACTTC. Protein product: CSGQGWTKAGKETQYF.

CDR3 coding DNA: TGTGCCAGCAGCCCGCGTGCAACTAATGAAAAACTGTTTTTT. It yields the protein CASSPRATNEKLFF. This chain joins TRBV6-7 and TRBJ1-4, with D unclear. TRBV6-7 is sorted into the ORF group, with uncertain function. The germline V and J ends were trimmed by 6 bases and 0 bases, with 8 bases remaining between them. This CDR3 is built from 14 residues.

The genes are TRBV6-2 or TRBV6-3 and TRBJ2-3, with 7 bases identical to TRBD1. V lost 6 bases to trimming and J lost 2 bases; unmatched junction nucleotides: 5. Germline CDR1 is MNHEY and CDR2 is SVGEGT. There are 14 residues in the CDR3. Written as DNA, the CDR3 is TGTGCCAGCAGCCGGGACAGATACACAGATACGCAGTATTTT. This encodes CASSRDRYTDTQYF.

The V gene is TRBV19, the J gene TRBJ2-1; 7 bases match TRBD1. CDR1 is LNHDA and CDR2 is SQIVND in the germline V gene (reference sequence). The CDR3 totals 15 residues. V trimming: 5 bases; J trimming: 0 bases; junction bases outside the gene matches: 4. The DNA for the CDR3 is TGTGCCAGTAGTCCGACAGGGCCCTCCTACAATGAGCAGTTCTTC. Encoded protein: CASSPTGPSYNEQFF.

The V gene is TRBV5-1, the J gene TRBJ2-1; perhaps TRBD2 as D (5 bases). Germline lookup yields CDR1 SGHRS and CDR2 YFSETQ. Deletions cut 7 bases from V and 4 bases from J, with 12 bases between. The CDR3 has 13 amino acids. The CDR3 protein is CASSFPGYNEQFF. For the CDR3, the DNA is TGCGCCAGCTCCTTCCCGGGGTACAATGAGCAGTTCTTC. The full variable domain, rest sourced from reference TRBV5-1 and TRBJ2-1, is KAGVTQTPRYLIKTRGQQVTLSCSPISGHRSVSWYQQTPGQGLQFLFEYFSETQRNKGNFPGRFSGRQFSNSRSEMNVSTLELGDSALYLCASSFPGYNEQFFGPGTRLTVL.

The chain is built from TRBV7-6 and TRBJ2-3, with 13 bases matching TRBD2. CDR3 length equals 17 residues. V was clipped by 5 bases and J by 0 bases; unmatched bases: 5. Germline V gene data show CDR1 as SGHVS and CDR2 as FNYEAQ. This CDR3 reads CASSRTSGGSSTDTQYF. As DNA, the CDR3 is TGTGCCAGCAGCCGGACTAGCGGGGGTTCTAGCACAGATACGCAGTATTTT.

The table lists this clone with a count of one. V gene TRBV30 combines with J gene TRBJ2-3, with 9 bases lining up with TRBD1. This CDR3 is built from 15 residues. After removal of 5 bases from V and 6 bases from J, the junction contained 12 bases not matched to a gene. Germline V CDR1 and CDR2: GTSNPN, SVGIG (reference sequence). CDR3 in DNA: TGTGCCTGGGGTTGGGGGACAGGGCGTGTGGATACGCAGTATTTT. Translation: CAWGWGTGRVDTQYF.

The DNA for the CDR3 is TGTGCCAGCAGCTATATCCGAACCTACGAGCAGTACTTC. It is translated as CASSYIRTYEQYF. V and J are TRBV6-5 and TRBJ2-7; D uncertain. The CDR3 is 13 amino acids. Trimming pared 6 bases from V and 2 bases from J, leaving 11 bases between. CDR1 and CDR2 from the germline V gene are MNHEY and SVGAGI.

The chain uses TRBV28 and TRBJ1-2, with D maybe TRBD1 (6 bases). V lost 2 bases and J 4 bases, leaving 17 bases between the germline ends. CDR3 length equals 16 residues. Germline lookup yields CDR1 MDHEN and CDR2 SYDVKM. DNA of the CDR3: TGTGCCAGCAGTTTAGATCCTACAGGGTACCCCTATGGCTACACCTTC. It specifies CASSLDPTGYPYGYTF.

V and J are TRBV28 and TRBJ1-2; unclear D gene. The CDR3 is made up of 14 amino acids. The V and J ends lost 6 bases and 0 bases respectively, with 11 bases between them. Per the germline V gene, CDR1 is MDHEN and CDR2 is SYDVKM. CDR3 residues: CASRRGPANYGYTF. The CDR3, as DNA: TGTGCCAGCAGGAGAGGGCCGGCTAACTATGGCTACACCTTC.

The V gene is TRBV7-9, the J gene TRBJ2-4; D is perhaps TRBD1 (5 bases). The CDR3 runs 16 residues. V was trimmed by 2 bases and J by 6 bases, leaving 17 bases between them. Germline V gene sequence: CDR1 SEHNR, CDR2 FQNEAQ (reference sequence). The CDR3 DNA sequence: TGTGCCAGCAGCTTACCCTGGGGCGGAGTTGGAAACATTCAGTACTTC. Amino acid sequence: CASSLPWGGVGNIQYF.

The chain has TRBV4-3 and TRBJ1-2; D gene unclear. V gave up 1 base and J gave up 1 base, with 7 bases separating them. CDR3 length: 14 residues. CDR1 and CDR2 (germline): LGHNA, YSLEER. The CDR3 spells CASSQGTSNYGYTF. DNA for the CDR3: TGCGCCAGCAGCCAAGGTACAAGTAACTATGGCTACACCTTC.